This TCR beta chain originates from a study of control samples from healthy donors and cancer patients. With 4 bases removed from V and 8 bases from J, the gap between germline ends came to 26 bases. Germline lookup yields CDR1 LGHNA and CDR2 YNFKEQ. The CDR3 sequence is 17 residues long. Measured with immunoSEQ multiplex PCR; TCRdb has only the in-frame clones, and not every one. The sample spans 150,000 to 200,000 clones; the ten largest clones claim roughly 2%. This sequence was found in a woman aged 30 to 39 in good health. J is TRBJ1-2 and V is TRBV4-2; the D is unclear. Source material: blood. CDR3 sequence: CASSLLSQAGIRVGYTF. The CDR3 DNA sequence: TGTGCCAGCAGCCTTCTTTCTCAAGCCGGGATCAGAGTAGGCTACACCTTC.